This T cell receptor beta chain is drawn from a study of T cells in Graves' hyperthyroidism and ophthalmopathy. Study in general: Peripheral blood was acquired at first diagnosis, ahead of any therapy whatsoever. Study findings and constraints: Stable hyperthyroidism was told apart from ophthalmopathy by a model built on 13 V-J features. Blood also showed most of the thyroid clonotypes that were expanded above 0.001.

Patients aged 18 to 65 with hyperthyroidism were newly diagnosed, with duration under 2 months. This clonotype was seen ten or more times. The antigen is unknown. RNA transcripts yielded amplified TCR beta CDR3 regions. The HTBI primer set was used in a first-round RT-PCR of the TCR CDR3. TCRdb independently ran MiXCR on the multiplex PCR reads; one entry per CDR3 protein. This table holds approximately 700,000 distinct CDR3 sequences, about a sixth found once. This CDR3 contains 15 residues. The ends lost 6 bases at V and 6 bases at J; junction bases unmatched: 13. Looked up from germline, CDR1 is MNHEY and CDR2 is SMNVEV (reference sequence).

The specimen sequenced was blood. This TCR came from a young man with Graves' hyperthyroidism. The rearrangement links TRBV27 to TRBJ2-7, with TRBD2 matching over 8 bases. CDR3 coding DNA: TGTGCCAGCAGCCCTGGACTAGCCCCGACCGGCGAGCAGTACTTC. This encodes CASSPGLAPTGEQYF.